This entry describes one T cell receptor (beta chain). These data belong to a study of T cell changes during pregnancy in multiple sclerosis. The CDR3 has 15 residues. V gave up 2 bases and J gave up 2 bases; unmatched junction bases: 5. Germline V lookup: CDR1 SGDLS, CDR2 YYNGEE. Here immunoSEQ multiplex PCR was the method, and the copy in TCRdb shows in-frame clones only, minus some. The sample lists under 55,000 clones, 90% to 95% occurring once. The chain has TRBV9 and TRBJ2-3; TRBD2 matches 7 bases. The source was CD8+ T cells from peripheral blood mononuclear cells, collected after pregnancy. This clonotype originated in a female donor with multiple sclerosis, enrolled in a pregnancy study. CDR3 protein: CASSVGGGTTDTQYF. In DNA, the CDR3 is TGTGCCAGCAGCGTTGGGGGGGGGACCACAGATACGCAGTATTTT.